This TCR beta chain was sequenced during a study of T cell repertoires in cytomegalovirus infection. Turning to the study itself: Well-studied HLA-B-restricted epitopes and recently identified HLA-C-restricted epitopes of CMV were both used in the study. Public TCR beta signature analysis indicated the presence of both CMV infection and matching HLA type.

Study-wide points: Dominating the ex vivo response were HLA-C-restricted CMV-specific TCR beta clonotypes.

MiXCR was run by TCRdb on the reads, yielding one entry per CDR3 protein. The sample has about 340,000 distinct CDR3 sequences; 25% to 30% are singletons. A few counts support this clonotype. The antigen is not known. V dropped 3 bases and J dropped 2 bases, with 14 bases sitting between them. CDR1 is MGHRA and CDR2 is YSYEKL in the germline V gene. The CDR3 covers 16 residues. The clonotype comes from a human donor in good health (CMV status not recorded). Some clones in this sample may be carry-over from other donors' samples. Specimen: cultured PBMCs, collected from culture after CMV antigen stimulation. The chain couples TRBV4-1 to TRBJ2-1; no reliable D call. The CDR3, as DNA: TGCGCCAGCAGCCACCCGGGCCAGAGCCCCTACAATGAGCAGTTCTTC. Its protein is CASSHPGQSPYNEQFF.